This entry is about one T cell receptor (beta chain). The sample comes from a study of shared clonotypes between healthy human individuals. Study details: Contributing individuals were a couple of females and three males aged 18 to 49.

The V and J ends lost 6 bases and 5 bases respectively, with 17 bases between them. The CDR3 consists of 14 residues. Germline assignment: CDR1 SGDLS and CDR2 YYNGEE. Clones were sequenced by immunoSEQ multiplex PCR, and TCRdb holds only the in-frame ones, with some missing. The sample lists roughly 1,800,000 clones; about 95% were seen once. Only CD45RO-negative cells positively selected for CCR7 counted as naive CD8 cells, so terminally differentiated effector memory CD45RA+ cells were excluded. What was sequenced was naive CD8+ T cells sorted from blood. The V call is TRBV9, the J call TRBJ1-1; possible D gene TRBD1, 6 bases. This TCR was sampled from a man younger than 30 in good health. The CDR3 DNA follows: TGTGCCAGCACTAAGGGGGGGGCGCAGACTGAAGCTTTCTTT. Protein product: CASTKGGAQTEAFF. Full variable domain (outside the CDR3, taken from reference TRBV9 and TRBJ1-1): DSGVTQTPKHLITATGQRVTLRCSPRSGDLSVYWYQQSLDQGLQFLIQYYNGEERAKGNILERFSAQQFPDLHSELNLSSLELGDSALYFCASTKGGAQTEAFFGQGTRLTVV.